A selection of T cell receptor beta chains follows, all from one sample in a study of blood T cell repertoires in COVID-19. Profiled with immunoSEQ multiplex PCR; TCRdb holds only in-frame clones, not every one. The table lists over 50,000 clones, 70% to 80% of them singletons. Sequencing was performed on peripheral blood. The receptors shown here come from a man older than 75 with active or convalescent COVID-19. CDR3s include the opening cysteine and the closing phenylalanine or tryptophan. A D gene is named only where the DNA matches it firmly. Only part of the rows carry a size: once, few, many, or a class if the clone is expanded.

-	TRBV5-4	TRBD2	TRBJ2-7	TGTGCCAGCAGCTGGGAGCGGGGGGACACCTACGAGCAGTACTTC	CASSWERGDTYEQYF
-	TRBV27	-	TRBJ1-6	TGTGCCAGCAGAGGGGTGGGGCGAAACTCCTATAATTCACCCCTCCACTTT	CASRGVGRNSYNSPLHF
once	TRBV7-9	TRBD2	TRBJ2-1	TGTGCCAGCAGGGTAGCGGGAGTGGGGAATGAGCAGTTCTTC	CASRVAGVGNEQFF
-	TRBV5-1	TRBD1	TRBJ2-6	TGCGCCAGCAGCTTCGGACAGGGGGCCCCCTCTGGGGCCAACGTCCTGACTTTC	CASSFGQGAPSGANVLTF
-	TRBV5-5	TRBD2	TRBJ2-7	TGTGCCAGCAGCTTGCGACTAGCTCCCAACGAGCAGTACTTC	CASSLRLAPNEQYF
-	TRBV28	TRBD1	TRBJ1-2	TGTGCCAGCAGTTTCATAGCCCCGACAGGGGGCAAAGGGCCGGGTGGTGGCTACACCTTC	CASSFIAPTGGKGPGGGYTF
-	TRBV28	TRBD2	TRBJ2-3	TGTGCCAGCAGTTTCCTTCTTAGCGGGAGCGGGGGCACAGATACGCAGTCTTTT	CASSFLLSGSGGTDTQSF
-	TRBV6-5	TRBD1	TRBJ1-2	TGTGCCAGCAGCAGGGGGGTGGGGAGCTACACCTTC	CASSRGVGSYTF
-	TRBV25-1	-	TRBJ2-1	TGTGCCAGCAGTGAATGGGGGGGGCCCAGCAATGAGCAGTTCTTC	CASSEWGGPSNEQFF
few	TRBV4-1	TRBD2	TRBJ2-1	TGCGCCAGCAGCCAAGATCTACCAACGAGCGGGAGTTTCCATGAGCAGTTCTTC	CASSQDLPTSGSFHEQFF
few	TRBV4-1	-	TRBJ1-1	TGCGCCAGCAGCCAAAACCGGGGGGGAAGAGGGAACACTGAAGCTTTCTTT	CASSQNRGGRGNTEAFF
-	TRBV5-6	TRBD1	TRBJ1-1	TGTGCCAGCAGCTCAACAGGGGGCGCGGGAAGAGGGGCTTTCTTT	CASSSTGGAGRGAFF
-	TRBV27	TRBD2	TRBJ2-5	TGTGCCAGCAGCTCCCGAGGACTAGCGGGAGGAGAGACCCAGTACTTC	CASSSRGLAGGETQYF
-	TRBV27	-	TRBJ2-1	TGTGCCAGCCGCGGGGTTGGTGAGCAGTTCTTC	CASRGVGEQFF
-	TRBV27	-	TRBJ2-3	TGTGCCAGCAGTTTCGGAGGGAGCCTAGATACGCAGTATTTT	CASSFGGSLDTQYF
-	TRBV5-5	-	TRBJ2-3	TGTGCCAGCAGCTCCCGCCTCTCTATGGGCACAGATACGCAGTATTTT	CASSSRLSMGTDTQYF
-	TRBV7-2	-	TRBJ2-1	TGTGCCAGCAGCCGCGATCCAACCTACAATGAGCAGTTCTTC	CASSRDPTYNEQFF
-	TRBV11-2	-	TRBJ1-1	TGTGCCAGCAGCCAGGGAAGAAACACTGAAGCTTTCTTT	CASSQGRNTEAFF
-	TRBV7-6	TRBD1	TRBJ1-3	TGTGCCAGCAGCTTAATGACAGGGGACTCTGGAAACACCATATATTTT	CASSLMTGDSGNTIYF
once	TRBV15	-	TRBJ2-7	TGTGCCACCAGCAGAGAAGGCGGGTACGAGCAGTACTTC	CATSREGGYEQYF
-	TRBV16	-	TRBJ2-2	TGTGCCAGCAGCCAATCCTTAAGCGGAGCATCGAACACCGGGGAGCTGTTTTTT	CASSQSLSGASNTGELFF
-	TRBV7-2	TRBD2	TRBJ2-3	TGTGCCAGCAGCTTAGAACGGCTAGCGGGAAGCGAAGATACGCAGTATTTT	CASSLERLAGSEDTQYF
-	TRBV5-1	TRBD1	TRBJ2-3	TGCGCCAGCAGCTTTTCGGGACAGGGGGCAGATACGCAGTATTTT	CASSFSGQGADTQYF
-	TRBV21-1	-	TRBJ2-7	TGTGCCAGCAGCAAAGCCGGTCAGGACAGGGGGCCCAGGCAGTACTTC	CASSKAGQDRGPRQYF
-	TRBV4-2	TRBD2	TRBJ2-3	TGTGCCAGCAGCCAAGATAGGAAAACCGGGACTAGCAAAGATACGCAGTATTTT	CASSQDRKTGTSKDTQYF
few	TRBV7-2	-	TRBJ1-5	TGTGCCAGCAGCTTCCCCGGTAGGGGGCCCCAGCATTTT	CASSFPGRGPQHF
-	TRBV5-1	-	TRBJ1-1	TGCGCCAGCAGCATGTCAGGGGAGAACACTGAAGCTTTCTTT	CASSMSGENTEAFF
-	TRBV20-1	TRBD1	TRBJ2-5	TGCAGTGCTAGTGGTTCTCACAGGGGACAAGAGACCCAGTACTTC	CSASGSHRGQETQYF
-	TRBV6-5	-	TRBJ1-1	TGTGCCAGCAGTTACTCGCGCGGGGGCGTCACTGAAGCTTTCTTT	CASSYSRGGVTEAFF
-	TRBV28	-	TRBJ2-2	TGTGCCAGCAGCTCGGGTAAAACGAACACCGGGGAGCTGTTTTTT	CASSSGKTNTGELFF
-	TRBV29-1	TRBD1	TRBJ2-1	TGCAGCGTTGCTCTGACAGGGATCTACAATGAGCAGTTCTTC	CSVALTGIYNEQFF
few	TRBV10-1	-	TRBJ2-1	TGCGCCAGCAGTTTTCGGGGGAGCTCCTACAATGAGCAGTTCTTC	CASSFRGSSYNEQFF
few	TRBV7-4	-	TRBJ2-3	TGTGCCAGCAGCTCGTACATACAAATCACAGATACGCAGTATTTT	CASSSYIQITDTQYF
-	TRBV5-1	-	TRBJ2-1	TGCGCCAGCAGCCTGATGTCAGGGGAGAATGAGCAGTTCTTC	CASSLMSGENEQFF
-	TRBV27	-	TRBJ2-3	TGTGCCAGCAGTTTATGGGGGGGCCTTGGTACAGATACGCAGTATTTT	CASSLWGGLGTDTQYF
-	TRBV5-1	TRBD2	TRBJ2-1	TGCGCCAGCAGCTTTTTAGGACTAGCGGGAGGTATATATGAGCAGTTCTTC	CASSFLGLAGGIYEQFF
-	TRBV3-1/TRBV3-2	TRBD2	TRBJ2-1	TGTGCCAGCAGCCAAGGTTCGGGACTAGTTCTTGAGCAGTTCTTC	CASSQGSGLVLEQFF
-	TRBV5-6	-	TRBJ2-7	TGTGCCAGCAGCGTGCAGGCGACTATTACCTACGAGCAGTACTTC	CASSVQATITYEQYF
-	TRBV19	-	TRBJ1-6	TGTGCCAGTAGGGGCTCTAGGGGCTCACCCCTCCACTTT	CASRGSRGSPLHF
many	TRBV7-2	TRBD2	TRBJ2-7	TGTGCCAGCAGCTTAATCGGGGGGACTGAGTCCTACGAGCAGTACTTC	CASSLIGGTESYEQYF
-	TRBV10-3	-	TRBJ2-7	TGTGCCATCAGTGAGTCGACAGTTGAGCAGTACTTC	CAISESTVEQYF
-	TRBV18	-	TRBJ1-5	TGTGCCAGCTCACCACTGGGGGCAGGTCAGCCCCAGCATTTT	CASSPLGAGQPQHF